This record covers a single TCR beta chain. The method was immunoSEQ multiplex PCR; TCRdb's version includes in-frame clones alone and lacks a portion of them. The sample has 250,000 or so clones, around nine tenths seen once. Treatment in this sample: around 19 received Ad26.COV2.S at low or high dose, single or two shots; about 5 received placebo; per-sample allocation not given. At day 63 after the first vaccine or placebo injection, samples were drawn. These data originate in a study of Ad26.COV2.S vaccination and SARS-CoV-2 variants. Study context: Participant was drawn from the COV1001 Ad26.COV2.S trial arm.

Germline CDR1 SGHTA, CDR2 FQGNSA. The CDR3 is 16 amino acids. Trimming removed 1 base from V and 0 bases from J, with 9 bases in between. This clonotype was obtained from a person aged 18-65 years who received the Ad26.COV2.S COVID-19 vaccine or a placebo. The V and J genes are TRBV7-2 and TRBJ2-2; D is possibly TRBD2 (5 bases). The input for sequencing was peripheral blood, taken in a trial of Ad26.COV2.S vaccine versus placebo. Written as DNA, the CDR3 is TGTGCCAGCAGCTTAGAAGCTAGCCCGAACACCGGGGAGCTGTTTTTT. Protein sequence: CASSLEASPNTGELFF.